The next 10 T cell receptor beta chains were all read from a single sample in a study of human T cells and chemical hapten exposure. Each CDR3 protein gets one entry after TCRdb re-called the RACE reads with MiXCR. The sample yields some 110,000 distinct CDR3 sequences, roughly 12% seen once. Documented time point: patch test 3, about 24 weeks after DPC sensitization. As for treatment: therapeutic diphenylcyclopropenone sensitization with weekly scalp DPC. The specimen comprised whole blood, sampled in connection with sensitization to the hapten diphenylcyclopropenone (DPC). The receptors were sampled from a woman in her fifties or sixties with alopecia areata. Some clones in this sample may be carry-over from other donors' samples.

In its sample, this clonotype was seen many times. The chain is built from TRBV6-5 and TRBJ1-2; 7 nucleotides agree with TRBD1. Germline V gene sequence: CDR1 MNHEY, CDR2 SVGAGI. After removal of 2 bases from V and 4 bases from J, the junction contained 4 bases not matched to a gene. This CDR3 region has 14 residues. The DNA of the CDR3 is TGTGCCAGCAGTTACAGGCAGGGGGGCTATGGCTACACCTTC. Translating gives CASSYRQGGYGYTF.

This clonotype was counted a few times. The rearrangement uses TRBV5-5 and TRBJ1-2, with 8 bases that match TRBD1. In germline, CDR1 is SGHKS, CDR2 YYEKEE (reference sequence). The CDR3 contains 15 residues. The V and J ends lost 4 bases and 4 bases, in that order; junction bases with no gene match: 9. The DNA of the CDR3 is TGTGCCAGCAGCAAGGAGGGACAGGCAGTCTATGGCTACACCTTC. Protein: CASSKEGQAVYGYTF.

The chain is built from TRBV6-5 and TRBJ1-5, with a weak D call TRBD1 (6 bases). The germline V and J ends were trimmed by 5 bases and 5 bases, with 10 bases remaining between them. The CDR3 is made up of 13 amino acids. The germline V gene encodes CDR1 MNHEY and CDR2 SVGAGI. The DNA of the CDR3 is TGTGCCAGCAGTAGGACAGCAGATCAGCCCCAGCATTTT. It encodes CASSRTADQPQHF.

This clonotype was counted a few times. The chain links TRBV12-3 or TRBV12-4 to TRBJ2-1; 10 bases match TRBD2. Trimming at V came to 5 bases and at J to 7 bases, leaving 11 bases not matched to a gene. The CDR3 extends over 16 amino acids. Here the CDR3 reads CASSRTPGLASNEQFF. The CDR3 DNA reads TGTGCCAGCAGTCGGACTCCGGGACTAGCGTCGAATGAGCAGTTCTTC.

The rearrangement links TRBV9 to TRBJ2-1; D uncertain. Germline lookup yields CDR1 SGDLS and CDR2 YYNGEE. The CDR3 runs 14 residues. V shed 1 base and J shed 2 bases, with 7 bases lying between them. The CDR3 here is CASSVLGAYNEQFF. As DNA, the CDR3 is TGTGCCAGCAGCGTATTGGGCGCCTACAATGAGCAGTTCTTC. The full variable domain, with the rest looked up from reference TRBV9 and TRBJ2-1, is DSGVTQTPKHLITATGQRVTLRCSPRSGDLSVYWYQQSLDQGLQFLIQYYNGEERAKGNILERFSAQQFPDLHSELNLSSLELGDSALYFCASSVLGAYNEQFFGPGTRLTVL.

The chain employs TRBV7-2 and TRBJ1-6, with a tentative D call TRBD1 (5 bases). The ends were cut back, 1 base at V and 6 bases at J, with 10 bases in the middle. CDR1 is SGHTA and CDR2 is FQGNSA in the germline V gene. The CDR3 runs to 15 residues. CDR3 in amino acids: CASSLVGQLNSPLHF. The CDR3 coding sequence is TGTGCCAGCAGCTTAGTGGGGCAGCTTAATTCACCCCTCCACTTT. Complete variable domain (other parts from reference TRBV7-2 and TRBJ1-6): GAGVSQSPSNKVTEKGKDVELRCDPISGHTALYWYRQSLGQGLEFLIYFQGNSAPDKSGLPSDRFSAERTGGSVSTLTIQRTQQEDSAVYLCASSLVGQLNSPLHFGNGTRLTVT.

This chain uses TRBV7-6 with TRBJ1-1; D gene unclear. In germline, CDR1 is SGHVS, CDR2 FNYEAQ. The CDR3 contains 14 residues. V was clipped by 5 bases and J by 1 base, with 11 bases between them. The CDR3 protein is CASSQYAANTEAFF. DNA for the CDR3: TGTGCCAGCAGCCAGTATGCGGCGAACACTGAAGCTTTCTTT.

This clonotype was detected ten times or more. CDR3 nucleotide sequence: TGCAGTGCCAGGAACTCGACCTCTTTTTTTCCCACTGAAGCTTTCTTT. Translating gives CSARNSTSFFPTEAFF. This rearrangement joins TRBV20-1 to TRBJ1-1; D unclear. The CDR3 loop spans 16 amino acids. The V end lost 6 bases, the J end lost 4 bases, and 24 bases lay between the germline ends. Germline lookup yields CDR1 DFQATT and CDR2 SNEGSKA (reference sequence).

The rearrangement links TRBV29-1 to TRBJ2-7, with D perhaps assigned TRBD1 or TRBD2 (5 bases each). CDR3 length: 12 amino acids. CDR1 is SQVTM and CDR2 is ANQGSEA in the germline V gene. V lost 4 bases, J lost 2 bases, and 9 bases lay in between. CDR3 amino acids: CSVGGAPYEQYF. Written as DNA, the CDR3 is TGCAGCGTTGGAGGGGCCCCCTACGAGCAGTACTTC.

This clonotype was observed a handful of times. The rearrangement uses TRBV28 and TRBJ1-4; 10 bases are shared with TRBD1. Germline V lookup: CDR1 MDHEN, CDR2 SYDVKM. CDR3 length: 15 residues. V lost 4 bases, J lost 8 bases, and 7 bases stayed unmatched. The CDR3 sequence is CASSSSGTGVEKLFF. Written as DNA, the CDR3 is TGTGCCAGCAGTTCCTCCGGGACAGGGGTGGAAAAACTGTTTTTT.